What follows are 8 T cell receptor beta chains derived from one specimen sequenced in a study of T cell repertoires in cytomegalovirus infection. A single record per CDR3 protein comes from TCRdb applying MiXCR to the reads. Altogether about 830,000 distinct CDR3 sequences are present, approximately 30% being singletons, with the ten largest covering 9.5% to 15%. No antigens are known for them. This sample comprised cultured CD8+ T cells from PBMCs, obtained from culture after CMV antigen stimulation. Receptors were obtained from a human donor in good health (CMV status not recorded). Some clones in this sample may be carry-over from other donors' samples.

CDR3 coding DNA: TGCGCCAGCAGCCAAGCAGGCTTCTCTGGAAACACCATATATTTT. Its protein is CASSQAGFSGNTIYF. The chain joins TRBV4-1 to TRBJ1-3; D is unclear. Deletions cut 1 base from V and 0 bases from J, with 7 bases between. The CDR3 runs 15 residues. Germline values: CDR1 MGHRA, CDR2 YSYEKL.

This clonotype was recorded many times. The chain employs TRBV4-1 and TRBJ2-1, with no clear D. Germline CDR1 is MGHRA and CDR2 is YSYEKL. Trimming left V 4 bases short and J 7 bases short, with 14 bases between. This CDR3 is 14 amino acids long. The CDR3 sequence: CASSLTLYENEQFF. CDR3 DNA: TGCGCCAGCAGCCTCACCCTCTACGAGAATGAGCAGTTCTTC.

This clonotype was seen repeatedly, ten times or more. The V and J genes are TRBV12-3 or TRBV12-4 and TRBJ1-2, with D hard to call. The germline V and J ends were trimmed by 1 base and 4 bases, with 13 bases remaining between them. This CDR3 is built from 15 residues. In DNA, the CDR3 is TGTGCCAGCAGTTTAGGGAAAGGGCCAATCTATGGCTACACCTTC. It is translated as CASSLGKGPIYGYTF.

This clonotype has just a few counts. The rearrangement uses TRBV2 and TRBJ1-2; D is perhaps TRBD1 (5 bases). Germline V gene sequence: CDR1 SNHLY, CDR2 FYNNEI. This CDR3 has 15 amino acids. The germline V and J ends were trimmed by 11 bases and 8 bases, with 27 bases remaining between them. The CDR3 spells CAVGLGLYGPGGYTF. CDR3 nucleotide sequence: TGTGCCGTGGGCCTGGGACTGTATGGGCCGGGCGGCTACACCTTC.

Only one count was recorded for this clonotype. The chain couples TRBV20-1 to TRBJ2-7, with D possibly matching TRBD1 (6 bases). The CDR3 loop spans 14 amino acids. Trimming cost V 0 bases and J 2 bases, with 11 bases left between them. The germline CDR1 and CDR2 sequences are DFQATT and SNEGSKA (reference sequence). CDR3 DNA sequence: TGCAGTGCTAGAGATACCCAGGGGCCCTACGAGCAGTACGTC. Protein sequence: CSARDTQGPYEQYV.

In this sample, this clonotype turned up a few times. This chain uses TRBV6-6 with TRBJ2-1, with 11 bases matching TRBD2. J lost 6 bases, V lost 7 bases, and 5 bases had no gene match. CDR3 size: 14 residues. Germline V gene lookup returns CDR1 MNHNY and CDR2 SVGAGI (reference sequence). CDR3 sequence: CASTLAGGLNEQFF. The DNA for the CDR3 is TGTGCCAGCACCTTAGCGGGGGGGCTCAATGAGCAGTTCTTC.

Concerning this clonotype itself: This may be a read error: a much more frequent sequence differs by one nucleotide. The genes are TRBV7-6 and TRBJ2-2; tentatively, D is TRBD1 or TRBD2 (5 bases each). There are 16 residues in the CDR3. Germline CDR1 and CDR2: SGHVS and FNYEAQ. In DNA, the CDR3 is TGTGCCAGCGGCTTTGGGGGACGGAAGAACACCGGGGAGCTGTTTTTT. It codes for CASGFGGRKNTGELFF.

The CDR3 DNA reads TGTGCCAGCAGCCCCGGGACAGGGCGGGGGGCTTTCTTT. Protein: CASSPGTGRGAFF. This chain links TRBV13 with TRBJ1-1, with 9 positions matching TRBD1. Germline assignment: CDR1 PRHDT and CDR2 FYEKMQ (reference sequence). The V gene end was trimmed by 5 bases and the J gene end by 11 bases; junction bases not matched to a gene: 9. This CDR3 is 13 amino acids long.